The 17 T cell receptor beta chains listed next were all sequenced from one sample in a study of shared clonotypes between healthy human individuals. The method was immunoSEQ multiplex PCR; TCRdb's version includes in-frame clones alone and lacks a portion of them. The sample includes 500,000 to 650,000 clones, roughly four fifths of them seen just once. Material: PBMCs. Receptor source: a middle-aged woman in good health. Some clones in this sample may be carry-over from other donors' samples.

Comment on this clone: Since a much larger clone is just one base distant, this may be a read error. Other DNA sequences of this sample code for an identical CDR3. The chain has TRBV5-1 and TRBJ2-1; 7 bases map to TRBD1. The CDR3 totals 12 residues. Unmatched junction bases numbered 0, after V lost 2 bases and J lost 7 bases. Per germline, CDR1 SGHRS and CDR2 YFSETQ. CDR3 nucleotide sequence: TGCGCCAGCAGCTTACAGGGGAATGAGCAGTTCTTC. This sequence encodes CASSLQGNEQFF.

The rearrangement links TRBV2 to TRBJ2-5; possibly TRBD2 for D (6 bases). Trimming shortened V by 3 bases and J by 6 bases, and 11 bases separated the two germline ends. Looked up from germline, CDR1 is SNHLY and CDR2 is FYNNEI. The length of the CDR3 is 13 residues. The CDR3 bases are TGTGCCAGCAGTGACGCCGCGGGACAGACCCAGTACTTC. It encodes CASSDAAGQTQYF. The complete variable domain, with remaining parts taken from reference TRBV2 and TRBJ2-5, reads EPEVTQTPSHQVTQMGQEVILRCVPISNHLYFYWYRQILGQKVEFLVSFYNNEISEKSEIFDDQFSVERPDGSNFTLKIRSTKLEDSAMYFCASSDAAGQTQYFGPGTRLLVL.

This clone was counted only a few times. The chain employs TRBV7-3 and TRBJ2-3; D is ambiguous. Germline V gene sequence: CDR1 SGHTA, CDR2 FQGTGA. The CDR3 runs 13 residues. Trimming stripped 8 bases from V and 2 bases from J, with 11 bases between. CDR3 region: CASHRRTTDTQYF. The CDR3 region has the DNA TGTGCCAGCCATCGCCGGACCACAGATACGCAGTATTTT.

As concerns this clone: This clone may be a read error of a much larger clone one base away. This chain joins TRBV4-3 and TRBJ2-5; D uncertain. The germline V and J ends were trimmed by 0 bases and 5 bases, with 13 bases remaining between them. Germline V gives CDR1 LGHNA, CDR2 YSLEER. This CDR3 comprises 15 residues. CDR3 sequence: CASSQDTGRGETQYF. In DNA form, the CDR3 reads TGCGCCAGCAGCCAAGATACTGGCCGCGGCGAGACCCAGTACTTC.

This clone was observed once. The rearrangement joins TRBV6-1 to TRBJ2-1, with D possibly being TRBD2 (5 bases). This CDR3 has 15 amino acids. CDR1 and CDR2 (germline): MNHNS, SASEGT. The V end lost 6 bases, the J end lost 1 base, and 13 bases lay between the germline ends. The CDR3 loop reads CASRSGRSSYNEQFF. In DNA form, the CDR3 reads TGTGCCAGCAGGAGCGGAAGGTCGTCCTACAATGAGCAGTTCTTC.

V and J are TRBV5-1 and TRBJ2-4, with D hard to call. Deletions cut 2 bases from V and 0 bases from J, with 3 bases between. Germline CDR1 is SGHRS and CDR2 is YFSETQ. The CDR3 totals 13 residues. The CDR3 DNA follows: TGCGCCAGCAGCTTATCAGCCAAAAACATTCAGTACTTC. This translates into CASSLSAKNIQYF.

The sample holds a few counts of this clone. The chain carries TRBV5-4 and TRBJ1-1; 10 bases agree with TRBD1. V shed 0 bases and J 5 bases; nucleotides not matched to a gene: 4. Germline V gene data show CDR1 as SGHNT and CDR2 as YYREEE (reference sequence). This CDR3 has 15 residues. The CDR3 here is CASSLETGGWTEAFF. In DNA, the CDR3 is TGTGCCAGCAGCTTGGAGACAGGGGGCTGGACTGAAGCTTTCTTT.

V usage is TRBV18 and J usage is TRBJ2-1; perhaps TRBD2 as D (6 bases). V was shortened by 4 bases and J by 9 bases, with 16 bases between the two germline ends. This CDR3 region has 14 residues. The germline V gene encodes CDR1 KGHSH and CDR2 LQKENI. The CDR3 DNA follows: TGTGCCAGCTCACGGCTTGCGGAGGAGGGTGAGCAGTTCTTC. It translates to CASSRLAEEGEQFF.

The chain has TRBV20-1 and TRBJ1-4; D is undetermined. V lost 6 bases to trimming and J lost 5 bases, with 4 bases between them. Germline V gene lookup returns CDR1 DFQATT and CDR2 SNEGSKA (reference sequence). The CDR3 totals 10 residues. The CDR3 coding sequence is TGCAGTGCCAAGAATGAAAAACTGTTTTTT. Translation: CSAKNEKLFF.

The rearrangement uses TRBV6-5 and TRBJ2-1; 8 positions agree with TRBD1. From germline, CDR1 is MNHEY and CDR2 SVGAGI. V dropped 6 bases and J dropped 8; count of bases not matched to a gene: 3. The CDR3 length is 12 residues. The CDR3 bases are TGTGCCAGCAGCAGGACAGGGCATGAGCAGTTCTTC. Its translation: CASSRTGHEQFF.

The chain combines TRBV6-5 with TRBJ2-7; 9 bases agree with TRBD1. The ends lost 6 bases at V and 1 base at J; junction bases unmatched: 7. Germline loops: CDR1 MNHEY, CDR2 SVGAGI. The CDR3 sequence is 15 residues long. The CDR3 DNA sequence: TGTGCCAGCAGAAAGGGACAGGGTAGGTCCTACGAGCAGTACTTC. As protein: CASRKGQGRSYEQYF.

This rearrangement joins TRBV10-3 to TRBJ2-7, with unresolved D. This CDR3 has 12 residues. Trimming removed 3 bases from V and 2 bases from J, with 5 bases in between. Per the germline V gene, CDR1 is ENHRY and CDR2 is SYGVKD. CDR3: CAISEQPYEQYF. DNA for the CDR3: TGTGCCATCAGTGAACAACCCTACGAGCAGTACTTC.

This clone has just a few counts. J is TRBJ2-2 and V is TRBV6-6; D uncertain. There are 13 residues in the CDR3. The germline gives CDR1 MNHNY, CDR2 SVGAGI (reference sequence). Between the trimmed V and J ends, which lost 1 base and 8 bases, there was a span of 8 bases. For the CDR3, the DNA is TGTGCCAGCAGTTACTTCCCCAGGGGGGAGCTGTTTTTT. Protein sequence: CASSYFPRGELFF.

The rearrangement uses TRBV6-1 and TRBJ1-3; D gene ambiguous. The ends were cut back, 4 bases at V and 0 bases at J, with 10 bases in the middle. The CDR3 has 15 amino acids. Germline loops: CDR1 MNHNS, CDR2 SASEGT. CDR3 in amino acids: CASSVIHNSGNTIYF. The CDR3 DNA sequence: TGTGCCAGCAGTGTGATCCACAACTCTGGAAACACCATATATTTT.

This sequence joins TRBV12-5 and TRBJ2-7; 7 bases are a match to TRBD2. CDR1 LGHNT and CDR2 FRNRAP come from the germline V gene. The junction had 12 bases not matched to a gene; V was cut back by 8 bases and J by 8 bases. CDR3 length equals 13 residues. For the CDR3, the DNA is TGTGCTAGTAAATATTGGGAGGGAGATAAGCAGTACTTC. Translated, it gives CASKYWEGDKQYF.

This sequence joins TRBV25-1 and TRBJ2-7; D not certain. CDR3 length: 14 amino acids. CDR1 is MGHDK, CDR2 SYGVNS, per germline. Trimming took 2 bases from V and 2 from J, leaving 10 bases between them. The CDR3 spells CASSETRLPYEQYF. DNA of the CDR3: TGTGCCAGCAGTGAAACCAGACTCCCCTACGAGCAGTACTTC.

The chain combines TRBV15 with TRBJ2-7; D possibly uses TRBD1 or TRBD2 (5 bases each). The V gene lost 2 bases and the J gene lost 0 bases, with 8 bases spanning the gap. Germline values: CDR1 LNHNV, CDR2 YYDKDF (reference sequence). CDR3 length: 14 residues. CDR3 DNA: TGTGCCACCAGCAGAACCGGGACCTCCTACGAGCAGTACTTC. It is translated as CATSRTGTSYEQYF. Using reference TRBV15 and TRBJ2-7 for the parts outside the CDR3, the full variable domain is DAMVIQNPRYQVTQFGKPVTLSCSQTLNHNVMYWYQQKSSQAPKLLFHYYDKDFNNEADTPDNFQSRRPNTSFCFLDIRSPGLGDTAMYLCATSRTGTSYEQYFGPGTRLTVT.